The present TCR beta chain was sequenced within a study of blood T cell repertoires in COVID-19. Across the whole study: In each case, the material was cDNA or gDNA derived from T cells, B-cell-depleted T cells, or PBMCs.

V lost 2 bases and J lost 1; bases outside the gene matches: 14. The CDR3 has 19 residues. Germline V gene lookup returns CDR1 LGHNT and CDR2 FRNRAP. This table comes from immunoSEQ multiplex PCR, and its TCRdb copy is limited to in-frame clones, with some not included. This table has around 160,000 clones, 84% appearing once. Individuals aged about 18 to 90 years were recruited from 24 US areas. The study assigned cohorts using participant-reported clinical history. The sequencing input was PBMCs or T cells enriched from blood (not recorded which). This sequence originates from a woman aged 45-60 years who had been exposed to COVID-19. J is TRBJ2-1 and V is TRBV12-5, with 7 bases that match TRBD2. CDR3 nucleotide sequence: TGTGCTAGTGGTTTGAAAAGGGCCGGGAGGTGGGGATCCTACAATGAGCAGTTCTTC. Its translation is CASGLKRAGRWGSYNEQFF.